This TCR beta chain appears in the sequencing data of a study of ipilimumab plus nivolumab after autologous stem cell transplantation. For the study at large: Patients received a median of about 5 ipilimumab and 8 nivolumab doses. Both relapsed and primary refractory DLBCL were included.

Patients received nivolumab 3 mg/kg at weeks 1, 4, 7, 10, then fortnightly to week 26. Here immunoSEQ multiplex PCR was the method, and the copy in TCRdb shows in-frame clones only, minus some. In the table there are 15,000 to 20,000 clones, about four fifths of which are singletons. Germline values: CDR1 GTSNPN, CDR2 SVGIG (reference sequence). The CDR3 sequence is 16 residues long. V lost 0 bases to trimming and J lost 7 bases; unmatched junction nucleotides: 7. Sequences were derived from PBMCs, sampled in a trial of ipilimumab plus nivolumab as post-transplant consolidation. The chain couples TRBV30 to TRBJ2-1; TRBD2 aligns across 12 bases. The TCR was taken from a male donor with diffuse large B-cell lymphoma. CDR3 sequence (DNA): TGTGCCTGGAGTGTAGGCACTAGCGGGGGGATGAATGAGCAGTTCTTC. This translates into CAWSVGTSGGMNEQFF.